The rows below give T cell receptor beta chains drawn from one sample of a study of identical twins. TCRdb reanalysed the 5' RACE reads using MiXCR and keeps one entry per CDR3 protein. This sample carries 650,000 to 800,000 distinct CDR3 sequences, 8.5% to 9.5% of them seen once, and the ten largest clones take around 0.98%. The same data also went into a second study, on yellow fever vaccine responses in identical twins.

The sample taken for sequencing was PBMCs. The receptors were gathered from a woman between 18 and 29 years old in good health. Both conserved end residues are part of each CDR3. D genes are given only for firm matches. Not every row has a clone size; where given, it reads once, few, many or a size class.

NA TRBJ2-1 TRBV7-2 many TGTGCCAGCAGCTTAGCCACAGCTCAATACAATGAGCAGTTCTTC CASSLATAQYNEQFF
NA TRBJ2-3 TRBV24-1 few TGTGCCACCCGCGACCGGGATACGCAGTATTTT CATRDRDTQYF
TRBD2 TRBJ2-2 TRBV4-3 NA TGCGCCAGCAGCCAAGGGACTAGCAGTGCCACCGGGGAGCTGTTTTTT CASSQGTSSATGELFF
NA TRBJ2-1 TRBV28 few TGTGCCAGCAGTTTTCCTGGAGGCTCCCTGTACAATGAGCAGTTCTTC CASSFPGGSLYNEQFF
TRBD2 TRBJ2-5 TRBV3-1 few TGTGCCAGCAGCCACCCCGGGACTAGCGGGATAAAGACCCAGTACTTC CASSHPGTSGIKTQYF
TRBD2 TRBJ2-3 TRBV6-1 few TGTGCCAGCAGCACCGGGACTAGCGGCCCCGGGGGCACAGATACGCAGTATTTT CASSTGTSGPGGTDTQYF
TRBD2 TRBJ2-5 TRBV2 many TGTGCCAACGCGGGAGGAGAAGGGGAGACCCAGTACTTC CANAGGEGETQYF
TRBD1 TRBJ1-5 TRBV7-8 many TGTGCCAGCAGCTTAAGGGCTACAGGGGGCCAGCCCCAGCATTTT CASSLRATGGQPQHF
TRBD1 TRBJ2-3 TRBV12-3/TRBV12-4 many TGTGCCAGCAGCCTCTGGACAGGGGCAGATACGCAGTATTTT CASSLWTGADTQYF
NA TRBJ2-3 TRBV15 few TGTGCCACCAGCAGAGATTTAGCAGATACGCAGTATTTT CATSRDLADTQYF
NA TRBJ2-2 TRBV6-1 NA TGTGCCAGTTTTAGGGGGACAACGAACACCGGGGAGCTGTTTTTT CASFRGTTNTGELFF
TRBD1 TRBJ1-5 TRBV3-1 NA TGTGCCTTCGGAACCGGGACAGGGATTTATAGCAATCAGCCCCAGCATTTT CAFGTGTGIYSNQPQHF
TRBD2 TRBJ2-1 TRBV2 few TGTGCCAGCAGTGATGCCGGGGGGAGCGATGAGCAGTTCTTC CASSDAGGSDEQFF
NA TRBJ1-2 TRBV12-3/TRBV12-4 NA TGTGCCAGCAGTTTCCGGGCCCGACAGGCTAACTATGGCTACACCTTC CASSFRARQANYGYTF
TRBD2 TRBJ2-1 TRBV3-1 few TGTGCCAGCAGCCAAGCACGACTAGCGGGGTGGGATGAGCAGTTCTTC CASSQARLAGWDEQFF
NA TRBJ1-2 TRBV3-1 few TGTGCCAGCAGCCAACCACAGGGCGGCGGCTACACCTTC CASSQPQGGGYTF
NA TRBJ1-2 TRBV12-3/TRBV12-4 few TGTGCCAGCACTTTAGTCGGGGGCTATGGCTACACCTTC CASTLVGGYGYTF
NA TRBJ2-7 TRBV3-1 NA TGTGCCAGCAGCGAGGGCATGGGGGCATACGAGCAGTACTTC CASSEGMGAYEQYF
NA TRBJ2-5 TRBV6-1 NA TGTGCCAGCAGTGAATACGGTGGGGAGACCCAGTACTTC CASSEYGGETQYF
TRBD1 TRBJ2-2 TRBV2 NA TGTGCCAGCAGGGAACAGGGGCCGAACACCGGGGAGCTGTTTTTT CASREQGPNTGELFF
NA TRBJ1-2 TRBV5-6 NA TGTGCCAGCAGCTTGGATGTACCTAACTATGGCTACACCTTC CASSLDVPNYGYTF
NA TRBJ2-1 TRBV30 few TGTGCCTGGAGTGCCCATTTTCGGGGTGAGCAGTTCTTC CAWSAHFRGEQFF
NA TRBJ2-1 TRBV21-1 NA TGTGCCAGCAGCAAAGAAGGGGACAGGGGGCTTTGGGAGCAGTTCTTC CASSKEGDRGLWEQFF
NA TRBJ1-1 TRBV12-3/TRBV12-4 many TGTGCCAGCAGTTTAGGGTCGACAGCTGGAGCTTTCTTT CASSLGSTAGAFF
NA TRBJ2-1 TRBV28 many TGTGCCAGCAGTGGCGGGAACAGCCATGAGCAGTTCTTC CASSGGNSHEQFF
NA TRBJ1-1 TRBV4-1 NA TGCGCCAGCAGCCAAGAGGACAGACGGACTGAAGCTTTCTTT CASSQEDRRTEAFF
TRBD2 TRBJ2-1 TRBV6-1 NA TGTGCCAGCAAGGAAGCGGGAAAGGACAATGAGCAGTTCTTC CASKEAGKDNEQFF
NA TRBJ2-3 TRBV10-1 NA TGCGCCAGCAGCCCCCAGATACTCGACACAGATACGCAGTATTTT CASSPQILDTDTQYF
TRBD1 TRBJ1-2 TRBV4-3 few TGCGCCAGCAGCCAATTCCGGGACAGCTATGGCTACACCTTC CASSQFRDSYGYTF
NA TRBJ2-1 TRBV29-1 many TGCAGCGTTGGAGACTACCCCTACAATGAGCAGTTCTTC CSVGDYPYNEQFF
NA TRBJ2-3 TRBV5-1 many TGCGCCAGCAGCCCCCGCCCCCAACCAGATACGCAGTATTTT CASSPRPQPDTQYF
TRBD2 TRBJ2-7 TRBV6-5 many TGTGCCAGCAGTTACTCGAGCGGGGGGTACTACGAGCAGTACTTC CASSYSSGGYYEQYF
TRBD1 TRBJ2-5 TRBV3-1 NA TGTGCCAGCAGCCGGGGACAGGGGTCGGAGACCCAGTACTTC CASSRGQGSETQYF